A selection of T cell receptor beta chains follows, all from one sample in a study of CD8+CD57+ T cells in acquired aplastic anemia. TCRdb reprocessed the reads with MiXCR, giving one entry per CDR3 protein. Among roughly 170,000 distinct CDR3 sequences, almost 50% were seen once, and the ten largest hold 10% to 15%. The sequenced material came from sorted CD4+, CD8+, or CD8+CD57+ T cells (not recorded which) from PBMCs. Receptors originate from a human donor with aplastic anemia. Both conserved end residues are part of each CDR3. D genes are given only for firm matches. Not all rows give a size; the values are once, few, many and, for expanded clones, a class.

v_gene	d_gene	abundance	j_gene	CDR3nt	CDR3aa
TRBV5-4	TRBD1	few	TRBJ1-2	TGTGCCAGCAGCTTCTCGGTAGTCGGTTCAGGGGGCGGTCGTGGCTACACCTTC	CASSFSVVGSGGGRGYTF
TRBV28	TRBD1	few	TRBJ2-5	TGTGCCAGCACCCTCGGGGGACAGGGGGCGCGGGAGACCCAGTACTTC	CASTLGGQGARETQYF
TRBV20-1	NA	NA	TRBJ2-7	TGCAGTGCCCCGTCGGGGATTGACGAGCAGTACTTC	CSAPSGIDEQYF
TRBV15	TRBD1	NA	TRBJ2-1	TGTGCCACCAGCAGAGGACGGGACAGCTACGAGCAGTTCTTC	CATSRGRDSYEQFF
TRBV7-8	TRBD1	once	TRBJ2-7	TGTGCCAGCAGCTTTACGGACAGGGAGTACGAGCAGTACTTC	CASSFTDREYEQYF
TRBV11-2	NA	NA	TRBJ2-7	TGTGCCAGCAGCTTACGACCTTCCCACAAGCCCTCCTACGAGCAGTACTTC	CASSLRPSHKPSYEQYF
TRBV6-1	NA	many	TRBJ2-7	TGTGCCAGCAGTCCAAATGGGGGGCGGAGCGAGCAGTACTTC	CASSPNGGRSEQYF
TRBV25-1	NA	NA	TRBJ2-1	TGTGCCAGCAGTGAGGACAGACACAATGAGCAGTTCTTC	CASSEDRHNEQFF
TRBV6-1	TRBD1	many	TRBJ1-5	TGTGCCAGCAGGTCAGGGGGCGCGGGGAATCAGCCCCAGCATTTT	CASRSGGAGNQPQHF
TRBV5-4	TRBD1	once	TRBJ1-6	TGTGCCAGCAGCCCCGGGACAGTTAATTCACCCCTCCACTTT	CASSPGTVNSPLHF
TRBV10-3	NA	once	TRBJ1-3	TGTGCCATCAGTGACCACGACACCGGAAACACCATATATTTT	CAISDHDTGNTIYF
TRBV5-5	NA	many	TRBJ2-5	TGTGCCAGCAGCTTGGCCCGATCGACGGGGACGGAGACCCAGTACTTC	CASSLARSTGTETQYF
TRBV6-4	TRBD1	NA	TRBJ2-7	TGTGCCAGCAGTTTAGGGGTCAGGGGGCCCTACGAGCAGTACTTC	CASSLGVRGPYEQYF
TRBV6-5	NA	many	TRBJ1-2	TGTGCCAGCAGTTACTCGGATCAGGGACGTGGCTACACCTTC	CASSYSDQGRGYTF
TRBV6-4	TRBD2	many	TRBJ2-7	TGTGCCAGCAGTCAAACTAGCGGGGGCCGAAAGCAGTACTTC	CASSQTSGGRKQYF
TRBV6-1	NA	many	TRBJ1-1	TGTGCCGCCTTAGGGGGGGGCAACACTGAAGCTTTCTTT	CAALGGGNTEAFF
TRBV2	NA	few	TRBJ2-3	TGTGCCAGCACCCAGGAGGTTTTCACAGATACGCAGTATTTT	CASTQEVFTDTQYF
TRBV6-1	NA	many	TRBJ1-3	TGTGCCAGCAGTATAAATGGACAGCCGGGAAACACCATATATTTT	CASSINGQPGNTIYF
TRBV5-1	NA	NA	TRBJ2-2	TGCGCCAGCAGCTTGGACACCGGCACCGGGGAGCTGTTTTTT	CASSLDTGTGELFF
TRBV9	NA	once	TRBJ2-5	TGTGCCAGCAGCGTAGGGGTTAGCGGAACACAAGAGACCCAGTACTTC	CASSVGVSGTQETQYF
TRBV3-1	NA	many	TRBJ1-5	TGTGCCCGATGTATGGATAATAGCAATCAGCCCCAGCATTTT	CARCMDNSNQPQHF
TRBV24-1	NA	NA	TRBJ1-6	TGTGCCACCAGTGATGCCGGTTCACCCCTCCACTTT	CATSDAGSPLHF
TRBV6-1	NA	many	TRBJ1-6	TGTGCCAGCAGTGCTATCAGGGAGGGTTCACCCCTCCACTTT	CASSAIREGSPLHF
TRBV10-1	NA	once	TRBJ2-5	TGCGCCAGCAGGGACAGATACCAAGAGACCCAGTACTTC	CASRDRYQETQYF
TRBV20-1	NA	NA	TRBJ2-7	TGCAGTGCTAGGGGGTGGGGCCGCTTTTCCGAGCAGTACTTC	CSARGWGRFSEQYF
TRBV7-6	NA	NA	TRBJ1-5	TGTGCCAGCAGCTTAGTCGGGGAGCCCCAGCATTTT	CASSLVGEPQHF
TRBV11-2	TRBD1	NA	TRBJ2-7	TGTGCCAGCAGCTTCCGGACAGGGGCCCCCTACGAGCAGTACTTC	CASSFRTGAPYEQYF
TRBV7-9	NA	NA	TRBJ2-5	TGTGCCAGCAGCCCGCCCGGGGGCGGAGAGACCCAGTACTTC	CASSPPGGGETQYF
TRBV5-1	TRBD1	NA	TRBJ2-3	TGCGCCAGCAGCTCAGACAGGGAAAGGACCTCACGTGTAACAGATACGCAGTATTTT	CASSSDRERTSRVTDTQYF
TRBV5-1	NA	NA	TRBJ1-2	TGCGCCAGCAGCTTGTTGGGGGTCAGAGGGGATGGCTACACCTTC	CASSLLGVRGDGYTF
TRBV7-9	NA	NA	TRBJ1-4	TGTGCCAGCAGCTTAGAAGTCGCGGAAAAACTGTTTTTT	CASSLEVAEKLFF
TRBV25-1	NA	NA	TRBJ2-2	TGTGCCAGCAGTGAATTAAAGGCCAGCACCGGGGAGCTGTTTTTT	CASSELKASTGELFF
TRBV15	NA	NA	TRBJ2-7	TGTGCCACCAGCAGGGAACGGGCTAGCGACTCCTACGAGCAGTACTTC	CATSRERASDSYEQYF
TRBV7-9	TRBD1	many	TRBJ1-4	TGTGCCAGCAGCTTAGCTGGGACAGGGTTAGTGGGGGAAAAACTGTTTTTT	CASSLAGTGLVGEKLFF
TRBV14	TRBD1	many	TRBJ1-2	TGTGCCAGCAGCCCAAACAGGGGCGGGCATGGCTACACCTTC	CASSPNRGGHGYTF
TRBV9	TRBD1	few	TRBJ2-5	TGTGCCAGCAGCGCTACAGGGGAGGAGACCCAGTACTTC	CASSATGEETQYF
TRBV5-8	NA	few	TRBJ2-1	TGTGCCAGCAGCTTGTTGGGGACGACTCGCTCCTACAATGAGCAGTTCTTC	CASSLLGTTRSYNEQFF
TRBV20-1	NA	NA	TRBJ2-5	TGCAGTGCTGGGGGAGGTCAAGAGACCCAGTACTTC	CSAGGGQETQYF
TRBV12-3/TRBV12-4	TRBD1	NA	TRBJ2-3	TGTGCCACCAGACAGGGGAGGTCCCCGTACACAGATACGCAGTATTTT	CATRQGRSPYTDTQYF
TRBV19	NA	NA	TRBJ2-3	TGTGCCAGTGCCCTCCGCTTGTCCGATACGCAGTATTTT	CASALRLSDTQYF
TRBV25-1	NA	many	TRBJ2-3	TGTGCCAGCAGTGAATATCGGGGGGATACGCAGTATTTT	CASSEYRGDTQYF
TRBV11-2	TRBD1	NA	TRBJ1-6	TGTGCCAGCAGCTTCAGACAGGGGGGGACCCATTCACCCCTCCACTTT	CASSFRQGGTHSPLHF
TRBV12-3/TRBV12-4	NA	NA	TRBJ2-3	TGTGCCAGCAGCTCGGGGGGCAGGGATACGCAGTATTTT	CASSSGGRDTQYF
TRBV5-1	TRBD1	NA	TRBJ2-5	TGCGCCAGCAGCCCCTGGACAGGGAAGGGACAGACCCAGTACTTC	CASSPWTGKGQTQYF
TRBV6-2/TRBV6-3	TRBD1	NA	TRBJ2-7	TGTGCCAGCATCAGACAGGGGGCGGGGCTCTACGAGCAGTACTTC	CASIRQGAGLYEQYF
TRBV7-3	NA	few	TRBJ2-2	TGTGCCAGCAGCACGGGACAAAACGGGGAGCTGTTTTTT	CASSTGQNGELFF
TRBV11-2	NA	NA	TRBJ2-7	TGTGCCAGCAGCTTAAATCCGCTAGCACGCACCTACGAGCAGTACTTC	CASSLNPLARTYEQYF